This is a list of T cell receptor beta chains from one sample in a study of a mutant IDH1 vaccine in newly diagnosed glioma. These receptors lack a known antigen. Using immunoSEQ multiplex PCR, the repertoire was profiled, and TCRdb retains in-frame clones only, with some absent. Among some 70,000 clones listed, roughly 84% were seen once. The sample in question was PBMCs, obtained from a glioma patient whose treatment included an IDH1 peptide vaccine. All receptors come from a man aged 18 to 29 with glioma. Each CDR3 is given without its conserved first and last residue. Fields, in order: clone size, J gene, D gene, V gene, CDR3 protein. The D gene is left open where the match is weak. Size tells how often a clone was seen (once, few, many) or the class of an expanded clone, and some rows leave it out.

few,TRBJ2-1,TRBD2,TRBV27,ASRQTSGRAYNEQF
NA,TRBJ2-1,NA,TRBV11-3,ASSRSAGDNEQF
NA,TRBJ2-7,NA,TRBV27,ASRGVSYEQY
NA,TRBJ2-5,TRBD2,TRBV5-6,ASSRTSGRSTETQY
NA,TRBJ1-5,NA,TRBV28,ASSLSLLGSNQPQH
NA,TRBJ1-2,NA,TRBV18,ASSPGGARDGYT
NA,TRBJ1-4,NA,TRBV7-9,ASSTGMGNEKLF
NA,TRBJ1-5,TRBD1,TRBV6-1,ASSMDRAGNQPQH
NA,TRBJ1-2,NA,TRBV6-5,ASSYLDRGGYT
NA,TRBJ2-2,NA,TRBV5-1,ASSLRGRFDTGELF
NA,TRBJ1-1,NA,TRBV29-1,SVEGFRDFPLLNTEAF
NA,TRBJ2-7,TRBD1,TRBV4-1,ASSQGQGRNEQY
few,TRBJ1-1,NA,TRBV9,ASSVDPPSPNTEAF
NA,TRBJ2-2,NA,TRBV5-4,ASSYPATGLNTGELF
NA,TRBJ2-2,TRBD2,TRBV2,ASRLAGVATGELF
medium-sized,TRBJ2-3,NA,TRBV21-1,ASSPQASGGEDTQY
NA,TRBJ2-3,TRBD2,TRBV18,ASSPRGLAVDTQY
NA,TRBJ2-2,TRBD1,TRBV27,ASRAGTENTGELF
NA,TRBJ2-7,TRBD1,TRBV19,ASSSRDRESYEQY
NA,TRBJ1-1,TRBD1,TRBV7-8,ASSAQRTGFVVEAF
NA,TRBJ2-6,NA,TRBV5-1,ASSLSVPGSSGANVLT
NA,TRBJ2-3,TRBD2,TRBV5-1,ASSLDGGGRGDTQY
NA,TRBJ2-7,NA,TRBV10-3,AISEFASSISYEQY
NA,TRBJ1-1,NA,TRBV7-6,ASSFSLNTEAF
few,TRBJ1-1,NA,TRBV7-3,ASSLTGNTEAF
NA,TRBJ2-7,TRBD1,TRBV30,AWSVSDRGGLN
NA,TRBJ1-2,NA,TRBV15,ATSRGAVVYGYT
NA,TRBJ1-2,NA,TRBV19,ATKQGPNYGYT
once,TRBJ2-6,NA,TRBV2,ASSERSGANVLT
NA,TRBJ2-6,NA,TRBV7-9,ASSITRGGYSGANVLT
once,TRBJ1-2,NA,TRBV7-9,ASSEYWARDGDYGYT
few,TRBJ1-5,TRBD1,TRBV6-8,ARRTRDSDQPQH
NA,TRBJ2-6,NA,TRBV7-2,ASSPDNSGANVLT
NA,TRBJ1-1,NA,TRBV30,AWRGDGPEAF
NA,TRBJ1-1,NA,TRBV7-3,ASSRGMNTEAF
NA,TRBJ1-5,NA,TRBV5-8,ASSFEVTSNQPQH
NA,TRBJ2-3,NA,TRBV9,ASSVRRDTALADTQY
NA,TRBJ2-3,NA,TRBV5-1,ASSLQFSGTTDTQY